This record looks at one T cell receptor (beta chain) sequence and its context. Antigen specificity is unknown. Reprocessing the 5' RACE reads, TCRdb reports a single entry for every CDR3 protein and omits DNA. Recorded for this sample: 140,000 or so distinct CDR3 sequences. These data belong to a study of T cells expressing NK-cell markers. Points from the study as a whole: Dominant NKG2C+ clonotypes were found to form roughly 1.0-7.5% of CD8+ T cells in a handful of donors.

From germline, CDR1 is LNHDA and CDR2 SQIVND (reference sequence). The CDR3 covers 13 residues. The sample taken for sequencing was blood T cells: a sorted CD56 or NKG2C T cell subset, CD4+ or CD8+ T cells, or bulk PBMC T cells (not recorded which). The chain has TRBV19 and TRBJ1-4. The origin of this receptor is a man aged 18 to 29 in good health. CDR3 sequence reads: CASSSMANEKLFF.